What follows are 5 T cell receptor beta chains derived from one specimen sequenced in a study of blood T cell repertoires in COVID-19. Using immunoSEQ multiplex PCR, the repertoire was profiled, and TCRdb retains in-frame clones only, with some absent. The repertoire includes around 100,000 clones, about 85% of them detected once, and 3.4% sits in the top ten. Material for sequencing was peripheral blood. The origin of the receptors is a man aged 35 to 55 with acute or convalescent COVID-19.

The chain joins TRBV27 to TRBJ2-5; 7 bases are shared with TRBD2. J lost 5 bases, V lost 8 bases, and 5 bases had no gene match. This CDR3 has 12 amino acids. The germline V gene encodes CDR1 MNHEY and CDR2 SMNVEV (reference sequence). DNA of the CDR3: TGTGCCAGCGGGGGGGTCCCGGAGACCCAGTACTTC. This translates into CASGGVPETQYF.

This rearrangement joins TRBV19 to TRBJ1-5, with 10 bases that match TRBD1. V shed 7 bases, J shed 6 bases, and the junction held 12 bases outside the gene matches. The length of the CDR3 is 16 residues. Per germline, CDR1 LNHDA and CDR2 SQIVND (reference sequence). The CDR3 region has the DNA TGTGCCAGTACCCCCCCGGACAGGGGGTTAAGTCAGCCCCAGCATTTT. It translates to CASTPPDRGLSQPQHF.

The chain employs TRBV18 and TRBJ2-7; 9 nucleotides match TRBD1. CDR3 length equals 15 residues. Germline assignment: CDR1 KGHSH and CDR2 LQKENI. Trimming removed 0 bases from V and 5 bases from J; junction bases left unmatched: 5. CDR3 coding DNA: TGTGCCAGCTCACCACCCGGGACAGGGCGCCACGAGCAGTACTTC. Translation: CASSPPGTGRHEQYF.

This clone was detected only a few times. This chain joins TRBV27 and TRBJ2-4, with D unresolved. Trimming took 6 bases from V and 0 from J, leaving 12 bases between them. The CDR3 consists of 15 residues. CDR1 is MNHEY and CDR2 is SMNVEV in the germline V gene (reference sequence). CDR3 nucleotide sequence: TGTGCCAGCAGGCTAGAGGTCCTAGCCAAAAACATTCAGTACTTC. Its translation is CASRLEVLAKNIQYF.

The chain uses TRBV9 and TRBJ2-1; 11 nucleotides align to TRBD1. The CDR3 runs to 15 residues. CDR1 is SGDLS, CDR2 YYNGEE, per germline. With V trimmed by 9 bases and J by 4 bases, 9 bases remained unmatched. The CDR3 loop reads CANSNRDRGYNEQFF. The CDR3 coding sequence is TGTGCCAACTCAAACCGGGACAGGGGGTACAATGAGCAGTTCTTC.